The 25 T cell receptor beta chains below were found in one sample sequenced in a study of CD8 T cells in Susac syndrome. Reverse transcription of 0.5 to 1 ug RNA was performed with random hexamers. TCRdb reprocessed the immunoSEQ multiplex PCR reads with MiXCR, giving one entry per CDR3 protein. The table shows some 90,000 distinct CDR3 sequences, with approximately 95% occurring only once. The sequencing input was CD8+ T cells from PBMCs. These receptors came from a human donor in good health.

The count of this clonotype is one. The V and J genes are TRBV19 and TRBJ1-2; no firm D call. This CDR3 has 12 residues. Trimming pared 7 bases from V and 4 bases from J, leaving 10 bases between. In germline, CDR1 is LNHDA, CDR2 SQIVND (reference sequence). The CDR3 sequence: CASMDGLYGYTF. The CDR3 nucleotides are TGTGCCAGTATGGACGGGCTCTATGGCTACACCTTC.

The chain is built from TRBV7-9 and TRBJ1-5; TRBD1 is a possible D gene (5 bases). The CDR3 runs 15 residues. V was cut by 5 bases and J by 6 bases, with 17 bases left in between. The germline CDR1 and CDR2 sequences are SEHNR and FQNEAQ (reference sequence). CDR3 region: CASSPDPGRGQPQHF. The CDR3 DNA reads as TGTGCCAGCAGCCCCGACCCAGGGAGGGGTCAGCCCCAGCATTTT.

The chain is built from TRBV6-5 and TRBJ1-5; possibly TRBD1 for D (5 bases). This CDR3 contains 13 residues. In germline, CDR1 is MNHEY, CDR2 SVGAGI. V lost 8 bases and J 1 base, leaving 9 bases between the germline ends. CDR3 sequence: CASGGVSNQPQHF. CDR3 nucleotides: TGTGCCAGCGGGGGGGTCAGCAATCAGCCCCAGCATTTT.

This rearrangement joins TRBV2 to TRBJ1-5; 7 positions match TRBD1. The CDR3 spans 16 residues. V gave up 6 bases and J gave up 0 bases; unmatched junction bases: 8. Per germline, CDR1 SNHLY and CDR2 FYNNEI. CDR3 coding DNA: TGTGCCAGCAGGACGAGGGGGCGCGGTAGCAATCAGCCCCAGCATTTT. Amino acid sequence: CASRTRGRGSNQPQHF.

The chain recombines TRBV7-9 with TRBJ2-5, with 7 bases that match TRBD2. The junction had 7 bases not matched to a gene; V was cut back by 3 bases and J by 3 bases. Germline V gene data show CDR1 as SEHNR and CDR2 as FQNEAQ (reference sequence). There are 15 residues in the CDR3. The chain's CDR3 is CASSFTSGVKETQYF. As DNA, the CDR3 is TGTGCCAGCAGCTTTACCAGCGGGGTTAAAGAGACCCAGTACTTC.

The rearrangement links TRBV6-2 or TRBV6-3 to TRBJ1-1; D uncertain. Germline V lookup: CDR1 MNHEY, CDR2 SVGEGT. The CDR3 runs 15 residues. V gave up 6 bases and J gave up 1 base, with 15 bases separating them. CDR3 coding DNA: TGTGCCAGCAGCCCACCACAGCCGGAGAACACTGAAGCTTTCTTT. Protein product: CASSPPQPENTEAFF.

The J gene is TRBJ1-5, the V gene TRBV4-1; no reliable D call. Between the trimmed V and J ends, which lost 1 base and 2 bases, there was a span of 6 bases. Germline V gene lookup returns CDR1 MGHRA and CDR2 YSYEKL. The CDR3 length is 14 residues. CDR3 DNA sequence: TGCGCCAGCAGCCAAGGTTGGGGCAATCAGCCCCAGCATTTT. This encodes CASSQGWGNQPQHF.

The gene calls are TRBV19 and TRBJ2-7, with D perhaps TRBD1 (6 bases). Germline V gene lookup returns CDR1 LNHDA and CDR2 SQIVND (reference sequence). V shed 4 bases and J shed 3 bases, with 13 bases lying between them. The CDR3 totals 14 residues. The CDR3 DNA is TGTGCCAGTAGTACAAGGACAGCTCTCTACGAGCAGTACTTC. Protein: CASSTRTALYEQYF.

The CDR3 region has the DNA TGCAGCGTTGTAGCTTCAGGTCGGCAGTTCTTC. Its translation is CSVVASGRQFF. The chain employs TRBV29-1 and TRBJ2-1; no reliable D call. Germline loops: CDR1 SQVTM, CDR2 ANQGSEA. This CDR3 has 11 residues. The V end lost 4 bases, the J end lost 12 bases, and 13 bases lay between the germline ends.

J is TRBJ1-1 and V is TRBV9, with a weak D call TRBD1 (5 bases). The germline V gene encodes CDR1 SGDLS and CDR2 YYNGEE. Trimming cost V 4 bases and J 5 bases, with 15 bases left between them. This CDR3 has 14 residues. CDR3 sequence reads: CASSPGDGATEAFF. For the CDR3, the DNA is TGTGCCAGCAGCCCCGGAGATGGGGCAACTGAAGCTTTCTTT. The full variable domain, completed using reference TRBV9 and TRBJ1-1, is DSGVTQTPKHLITATGQRVTLRCSPRSGDLSVYWYQQSLDQGLQFLIQYYNGEERAKGNILERFSAQQFPDLHSELNLSSLELGDSALYFCASSPGDGATEAFFGQGTRLTVV.

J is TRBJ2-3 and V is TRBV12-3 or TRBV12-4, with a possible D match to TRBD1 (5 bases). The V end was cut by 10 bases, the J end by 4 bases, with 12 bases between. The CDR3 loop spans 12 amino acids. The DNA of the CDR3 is TGTGCCATACAGGATTTGGCAGATACGCAGTATTTT. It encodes CAIQDLADTQYF.

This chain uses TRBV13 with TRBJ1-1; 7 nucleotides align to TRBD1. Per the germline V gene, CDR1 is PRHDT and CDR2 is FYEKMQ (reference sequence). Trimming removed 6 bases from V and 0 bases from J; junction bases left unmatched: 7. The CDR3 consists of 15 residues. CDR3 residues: CASRPGTAMNTEAFF. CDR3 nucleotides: TGTGCCAGCAGGCCCGGGACAGCAATGAACACTGAAGCTTTCTTT.

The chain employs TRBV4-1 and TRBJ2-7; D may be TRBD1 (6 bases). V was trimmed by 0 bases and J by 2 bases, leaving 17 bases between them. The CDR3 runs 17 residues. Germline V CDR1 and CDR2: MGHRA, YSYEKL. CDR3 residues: CASSQDSGTDRAYEQYF. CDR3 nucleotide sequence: TGCGCCAGCAGCCAAGATTCCGGTACGGACAGAGCCTACGAGCAGTACTTC.

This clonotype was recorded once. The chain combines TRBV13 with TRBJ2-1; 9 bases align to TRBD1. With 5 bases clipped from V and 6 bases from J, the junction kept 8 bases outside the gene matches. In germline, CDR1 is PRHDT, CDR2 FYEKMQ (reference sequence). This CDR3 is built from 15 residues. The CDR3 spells CASSIPGQGGNEQFF. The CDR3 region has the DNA TGTGCCAGCAGCATCCCGGGACAGGGAGGCAATGAGCAGTTCTTC.

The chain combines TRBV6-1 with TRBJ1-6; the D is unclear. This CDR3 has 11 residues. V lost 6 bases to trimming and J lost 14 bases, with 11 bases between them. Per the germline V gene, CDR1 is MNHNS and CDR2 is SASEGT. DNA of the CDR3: TGTGCCAGCAGGTCAGCAATAGCCCTCCACTTT. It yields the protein CASRSAIALHF.

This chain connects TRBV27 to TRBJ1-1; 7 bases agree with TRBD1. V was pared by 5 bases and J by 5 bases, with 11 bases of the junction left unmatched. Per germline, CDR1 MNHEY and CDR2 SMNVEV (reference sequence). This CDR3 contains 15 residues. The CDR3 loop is CASSPGTALRTEAFF. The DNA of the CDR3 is TGTGCCAGCAGTCCAGGGACAGCCCTGAGGACTGAAGCTTTCTTT.

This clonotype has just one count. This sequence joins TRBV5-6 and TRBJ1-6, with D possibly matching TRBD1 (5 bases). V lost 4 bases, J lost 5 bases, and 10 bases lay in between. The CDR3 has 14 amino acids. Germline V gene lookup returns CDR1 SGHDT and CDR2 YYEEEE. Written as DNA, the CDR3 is TGTGCCAGCAGCACCGGGACGGATAATTCACCCCTCCACTTT. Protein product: CASSTGTDNSPLHF.

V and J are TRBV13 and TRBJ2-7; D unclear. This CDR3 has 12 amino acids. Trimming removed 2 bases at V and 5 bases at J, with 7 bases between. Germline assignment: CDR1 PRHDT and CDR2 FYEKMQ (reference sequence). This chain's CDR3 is CASSLNRNEQYF. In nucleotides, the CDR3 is TGTGCCAGCAGCTTAAACAGAAACGAGCAGTACTTC.

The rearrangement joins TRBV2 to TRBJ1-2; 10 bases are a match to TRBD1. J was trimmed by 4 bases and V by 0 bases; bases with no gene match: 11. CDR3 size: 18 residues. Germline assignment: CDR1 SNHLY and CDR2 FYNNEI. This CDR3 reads CASSEAGDRGSVFYGYTF. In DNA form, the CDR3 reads TGTGCCAGCAGTGAAGCAGGGGACAGGGGTTCGGTGTTCTATGGCTACACCTTC. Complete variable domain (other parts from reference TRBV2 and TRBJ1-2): EPEVTQTPSHQVTQMGQEVILRCVPISNHLYFYWYRQILGQKVEFLVSFYNNEISEKSEIFDDQFSVERPDGSNFTLKIRSTKLEDSAMYFCASSEAGDRGSVFYGYTFGSGTRLTVV.

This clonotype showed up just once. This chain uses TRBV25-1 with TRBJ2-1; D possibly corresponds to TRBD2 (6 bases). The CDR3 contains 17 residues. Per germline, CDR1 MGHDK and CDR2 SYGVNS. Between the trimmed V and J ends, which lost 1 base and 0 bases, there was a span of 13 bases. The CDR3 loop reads CASSELSLASSYNEQFF. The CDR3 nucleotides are TGTGCCAGCAGTGAATTGAGTCTAGCGAGCTCCTACAATGAGCAGTTCTTC. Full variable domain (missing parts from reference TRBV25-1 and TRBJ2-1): EADIYQTPRYLVIGTGKKITLECSQTMGHDKMYWYQQDPGMELHLIHYSYGVNSTEKGDLSSESTVSRIRTEHFPLTLESARPSHTSQYLCASSELSLASSYNEQFFGPGTRLTVL.

The CDR3 spells CASSSVTGELFF. The CDR3 region has the DNA TGTGCCAGCAGCTCGGTCACCGGGGAGCTGTTTTTT. The rearrangement uses TRBV13 and TRBJ2-2; D call uncertain. This CDR3 comprises 12 residues. Trimming stripped 4 bases from V and 4 bases from J, with 4 bases between. Germline CDR1 and CDR2: PRHDT and FYEKMQ (reference sequence). The entire variable domain, with the rest obtained from reference TRBV13 and TRBJ2-2, is as follows: AAGVIQSPRHLIKEKRETATLKCYPIPRHDTVYWYQQGPGQDPQFLISFYEKMQSDKGSIPDRFSAQQFSDYHSELNMSSLELGDSALYFCASSSVTGELFFGEGSRLTVL.

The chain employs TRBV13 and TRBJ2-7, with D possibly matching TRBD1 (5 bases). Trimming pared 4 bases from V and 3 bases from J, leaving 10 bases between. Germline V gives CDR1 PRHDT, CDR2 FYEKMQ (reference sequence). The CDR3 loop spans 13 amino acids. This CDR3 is CASSSNRNYEQYF. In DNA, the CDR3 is TGTGCCAGCAGCTCCAACAGGAACTACGAGCAGTACTTC.

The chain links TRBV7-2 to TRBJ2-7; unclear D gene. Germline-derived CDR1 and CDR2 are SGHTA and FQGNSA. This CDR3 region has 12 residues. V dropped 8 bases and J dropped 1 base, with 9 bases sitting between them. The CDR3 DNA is TGTGCCAGCGGGGTTAGTTCCTACGAGCAGTACTTC. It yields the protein CASGVSSYEQYF.

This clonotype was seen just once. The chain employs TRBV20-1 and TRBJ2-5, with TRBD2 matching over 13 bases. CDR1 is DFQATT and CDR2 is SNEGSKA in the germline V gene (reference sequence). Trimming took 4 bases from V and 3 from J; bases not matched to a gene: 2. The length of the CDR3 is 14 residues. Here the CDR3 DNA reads TGCAGTGCTACCGGACTAGCGGGGGAAGAGACCCAGTACTTC. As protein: CSATGLAGEETQYF.

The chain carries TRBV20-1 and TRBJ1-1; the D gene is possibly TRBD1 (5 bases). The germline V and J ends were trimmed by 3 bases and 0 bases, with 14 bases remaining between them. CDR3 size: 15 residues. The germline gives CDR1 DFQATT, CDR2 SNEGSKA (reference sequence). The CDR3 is CSARGTTEMNTEAFF. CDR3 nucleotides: TGCAGTGCTAGGGGGACGACGGAAATGAACACTGAAGCTTTCTTT.